The 12 T cell receptor beta chains given below trace back to one sample, sequenced in a study of blood T cell repertoires in COVID-19. Assay: immunoSEQ multiplex PCR; the TCRdb copy retains only in-frame clones and omits some. The sample holds 52,000 or so clones, just over 85% seen once. The specimen was peripheral blood. Source of these receptors: an elderly man with acute or convalescent COVID-19.

J is TRBJ2-1 and V is TRBV6-5; D possibly corresponds to TRBD2 (6 bases). Per the germline V gene, CDR1 is MNHEY and CDR2 is SVGAGI. The CDR3 has 13 residues. Between the trimmed V and J ends, which lost 7 bases and 9 bases, there was a span of 16 bases. The chain's CDR3 is CASTPRLEGEQFF. CDR3 coding DNA: TGTGCCAGCACCCCTAGACTAGAGGGTGAGCAGTTCTTC.

V is TRBV5-1 and J is TRBJ2-1; 7 bases are a match to TRBD2. The length of the CDR3 is 15 residues. V lost 4 bases and J lost 0; bases outside the gene matches: 4. CDR1 and CDR2 from the germline V gene are SGHRS and YFSETQ. The CDR3: CASSPTSVSYNEQFF. For the CDR3, the DNA is TGCGCCAGCAGCCCCACTAGCGTCTCCTACAATGAGCAGTTCTTC.

The V and J genes are TRBV5-1 and TRBJ2-2; 12 bases line up with TRBD2. The germline V gene has CDR1 SGHRS and CDR2 YFSETQ. This CDR3 is built from 15 residues. The ends lost 3 bases at V and 5 bases at J; junction bases unmatched: 2. CDR3 DNA sequence: TGCGCCAGCAGCTGGGGACTAGCGGGTACCGGGGAGCTGTTTTTT. It is translated as CASSWGLAGTGELFF.

The chain is built from TRBV5-1 and TRBJ2-1, with 7 bases lining up with TRBD1. The CDR3 consists of 14 residues. The germline V gene has CDR1 SGHRS and CDR2 YFSETQ. The J segment lost 6 bases and the V segment lost 4 bases, leaving 7 bases of the junction unmatched. The CDR3 nucleotides read TGCGCCAGCAGCAGTACAGGGGCAGGCAATGAGCAGTTCTTC. Translation: CASSSTGAGNEQFF.

The V and J genes are TRBV11-1 and TRBJ2-5, with D uncertain. From germline, CDR1 is SGHAT and CDR2 FQDESV (reference sequence). There are 16 residues in the CDR3. Trimming stripped 1 base from V and 5 bases from J, with 17 bases between. As DNA, the CDR3 is TGTGCCAGCAGCTTAGACCCAGTATTATCAATGGAGACCCAGTACTTC. Amino acids: CASSLDPVLSMETQYF. Based on the CDR3 plus reference TRBV11-1 and TRBJ2-5, the full variable domain is EAEVAQSPRYKITEKSQAVAFWCDPISGHATLYWYRQILGQGPELLVQFQDESVVDDSQLPKDRFSAERLKGVDSTLKIQPAELGDSAMYLCASSLDPVLSMETQYFGPGTRLLVL.

This chain joins TRBV9 and TRBJ1-1; 7 bases map to TRBD1. Trimming cost V 0 bases and J 4 bases; bases outside gene matches: 6. The CDR3 runs 15 residues. The V gene's germline CDR1 is SGDLS and CDR2 YYNGEE. The CDR3 DNA is TGTGCCAGCAGCGTAGAACGAGGGGGCCTCACTGAAGCTTTCTTT. This translates into CASSVERGGLTEAFF. The variable domain in full, completed from reference TRBV9 and TRBJ1-1, reads DSGVTQTPKHLITATGQRVTLRCSPRSGDLSVYWYQQSLDQGLQFLIQYYNGEERAKGNILERFSAQQFPDLHSELNLSSLELGDSALYFCASSVERGGLTEAFFGQGTRLTVV.

This clone was detected once. The chain is built from TRBV21-1 and TRBJ1-3; the D call TRBD1 from the table was never checked on the DNA. TRBV21-1 is a pseudogene. This CDR3 has 19 amino acids. This chain's CDR3 is CASSNCLTGQGRVGNTIYF. The DNA for the CDR3 is TGTGCCAGCAGCAATTGCTTAACGGGACAGGGGAGGGTTGGAAACACCATATATTTT.

V gene TRBV12-5 combines with J gene TRBJ1-4, with a possible D match to TRBD1 (5 bases). The CDR3 runs to 14 residues. With 7 bases removed from V and 0 bases from J, the gap between germline ends came to 9 bases. CDR1 LGHNT and CDR2 FRNRAP come from the germline V gene. The CDR3 DNA is TGTGCTAGTGCATCGACAGCAACTAATGAAAAACTGTTTTTT. Protein: CASASTATNEKLFF.

This clone appeared once. The CDR3: CASSLEDRSNQPQHF. The DNA for the CDR3 is TGTGCCAGCAGCTTAGAAGACAGATCTAATCAGCCCCAGCATTTT. The rearrangement joins TRBV7-9 to TRBJ1-5; TRBD1 might be the D (5 bases). The ends were cut back, 1 base at V and 4 bases at J, with 11 bases in the middle. Germline lookup yields CDR1 SEHNR and CDR2 FQNEAQ (reference sequence). The CDR3 is 15 residues long.

The chain uses TRBV7-9 and TRBJ2-3; TRBD2 agrees at 13 bases. Per germline, CDR1 SEHNR and CDR2 FQNEAQ (reference sequence). The CDR3 loop spans 15 amino acids. The V gene end was trimmed by 5 bases and the J gene end by 6 bases; junction bases not matched to a gene: 5. CDR3 bases: TGTGCCAGCAGCCTTACTAGCGGGGGGGTGGATACGCAGTATTTT. Its translation: CASSLTSGGVDTQYF.

The chain combines TRBV10-1 with TRBJ1-1, with D perhaps TRBD1 (6 bases). The germline CDR1 and CDR2 sequences are WNHNN and SYGVQD (reference sequence). The CDR3 runs to 12 residues. Trimming took off 3 bases at V and 9 bases at J, with 11 bases between the two ends. The CDR3 sequence: CASSDTDRQAFF. CDR3 in DNA: TGCGCCAGCAGTGATACGGACAGACAAGCTTTCTTT.

The rearrangement uses TRBV6-6 and TRBJ2-1, with D tentatively TRBD2 (6 bases). The CDR3 extends over 15 amino acids. Germline CDR1 and CDR2: MNHNY and SVGAGI (reference sequence). V shed 5 bases and J shed 7 bases, with 18 bases lying between them. DNA of the CDR3: TGTGCCAGCAGTCCCGGACTAATTATGGTGAATGAGCAGTTCTTC. Encoded protein: CASSPGLIMVNEQFF.